This T cell receptor (beta chain) originates from a study of PD-L1 blockade in urothelial cancer. CDR1 and CDR2 from the germline V gene are MNHNS and SASEGT. Trimming cost V 3 bases and J 9 bases; bases outside gene matches: 15. The CDR3 sequence is 18 residues long. Clones were sequenced by immunoSEQ multiplex PCR, and TCRdb holds only the in-frame ones, with some missing. The repertoire holds 60,000 to 70,000 clones, with 81% as singletons. The time point was: pretreatment peripheral blood. Source: PBMCs, taken around atezolizumab (anti-PD-L1) treatment. The chain couples TRBV6-1 to TRBJ2-1; 12 bases match TRBD2. The receptor was isolated from a man in his sixties or seventies with urothelial cancer. CDR3 sequence (DNA): TGTGCCAGCAGTGACCCCCGACTAGCGGGAGATCGTACGGGTGAGCAGTTCTTC. This sequence encodes CASSDPRLAGDRTGEQFF.